Below, 3 T cell receptor beta chains from the same sample are listed, as sequenced in a study of tumor-infiltrating lymphocytes in primary liver carcinoma. From 400 to 550 ng total RNA, TCR beta cDNA was generated with a primer in the constant region. Library construction for TCR beta comprised three nested multiplex PCR rounds performed with slightly modified ARM-PCR. Primers for the first two PCR rounds were TRBV1-TRBV30 forward primers and a C-beta reverse primer (about 10 cycles per round). TCRdb re-called the multiplex PCR reads with MiXCR, one entry per CDR3 protein. The sample contains some 190,000 distinct CDR3 sequences, about 60% of which appear only once. The authors took blood RNA from unsorted whole blood and also extracted germline DNA. The sample was peripheral blood. Receptors originate from a man aged 40-49 years with primary liver carcinoma and hepatitis B virus infection.

As concerns this clonotype: This sequence may be a read error, since a much larger clone differs from it by one base. J is TRBJ1-2 and V is TRBV6-1, with 8 nucleotides matching TRBD1. Germline V gene lookup returns CDR1 MNHNS and CDR2 SASEGT. Trimming at V came to 6 bases and at J to 3 bases, leaving 6 bases not matched to a gene. CDR3 length equals 14 residues. In nucleotides, the CDR3 is TGTGCCAGCAGGGACAAGACAGGGGACTATGGCTACACCTTC. This encodes CASRDKTGDYGYTF.

This clonotype came up once. It may be a read error: a sequence one base away is much more abundant. The rearrangement joins TRBV7-8 to TRBJ2-1; D is unclear. Per germline, CDR1 SGHVS and CDR2 FQNEAQ. V was clipped by 5 bases and J by 5 bases, with 22 bases between them. This CDR3 comprises 17 residues. For the CDR3, the DNA is TGTGCCAGCAGCCCCGAGAGGTCGAAAGGGAAGAACAATGAGCAGTTCTTC. This translates into CASSPERSKGKNNEQFF.

As for this clonotype: The junction and the germline gene differ at one end; a read error may be behind it. The chain combines TRBV11-2 with TRBJ2-2; D tentatively fits TRBD1 or TRBD2 (5 bases each). Germline V gene data show CDR1 as SGHAT and CDR2 as FQNNGV. CDR3 length: 13 residues. The CDR3 loop is CASRWVLLGDLFF. The CDR3 DNA is TGTGCCAGCAGATGGGTCCTTCTTGGGGACCTGTTTTTT.